These T cell receptor beta chains were read from a single sample in a study of blood T cell repertoires in COVID-19. Sequencing used immunoSEQ multiplex PCR; TCRdb keeps in-frame clones, though not all of them. The table includes about 170,000 clones, roughly 80% detected once. The material sequenced was peripheral blood. The receptors originated from a woman aged 70-85 years with COVID-19, enrolled during active disease. Both conserved end residues are part of each CDR3. The D gene is left open where the match is weak. Size values are once, few and many counts, or a class for expanded clones, and some rows have none.

>NA|TRBJ1-3|NA|TRBV15
TGTGCCACCAGCAGAGATCTGGGGACACTTCCTGGAAACACCATATATTTT
CATSRDLGTLPGNTIYF
>NA|TRBJ2-5|NA|TRBV18
TGTGCCAGCTCACCCCGACAGATAGAGACCCAGTACTTC
CASSPRQIETQYF
>NA|TRBJ1-3|NA|TRBV12-3/TRBV12-4
TGTGCCAGCAGTCCAACACAAGACACCATATATTTT
CASSPTQDTIYF
>NA|TRBJ2-2|TRBD1|TRBV7-3
TGTGCCAGCAGCTCACAGGGGACCGGGGAGCTGTTTTTT
CASSSQGTGELFF
>NA|TRBJ1-3|NA|TRBV5-6
TGTGCCAGCAGCTCGGCGGCGGGGCCAGGAAACACCATATATTTT
CASSSAAGPGNTIYF
>NA|TRBJ2-3|NA|TRBV28
TGTGCCAGCAGTCAGAGCACAGATACGCAGTATTTT
CASSQSTDTQYF
>once|TRBJ2-1|TRBD2|TRBV4-2
TGTGCCAGCAGCCCGGGGACTAGCGGGAGTTTGAGCTCCTACAATGAGCAGTTCTTC
CASSPGTSGSLSSYNEQFF
>NA|TRBJ2-7|TRBD1|TRBV10-1
TGCGCCAGGGTTCATCAGAAGGGGGCCCTTCGCGAGCAGTACTTC
CARVHQKGALREQYF
>NA|TRBJ2-3|NA|TRBV1
TGCACCAGCAGCTGGATGGTGCGGAGCACAGATACGCAGTATTTT
CTSSWMVRSTDTQYF
>NA|TRBJ2-1|NA|TRBV10-3
TGTGCCATCAGTGGAGAGAAAGCGCCGGTCTCCTACAATGAGCAGTTCTTC
CAISGEKAPVSYNEQFF
>many|TRBJ1-1|NA|TRBV10-3
TGTGCCATCAGTGACCCGACAGGTTTGAACACTGAAGCTTTCTTT
CAISDPTGLNTEAFF